The next 24 T cell receptor beta chains were all read from a single sample in a study of regulatory T cells in long-lasting Graves disease. Described time point: persistent/refractory GD, antithyroid drugs over 5 years with positive TRAb. The TCR library was made from RNA that had been extracted from PBMCs in TRIzol. Researchers made TCR beta libraries by using iRepertoire HTBI primers and running Arm-PCR on CDR3 regions. In TCRdb, the multiplex PCR reads were re-called with MiXCR into one record per CDR3 protein. The table has about 660,000 distinct CDR3 sequences, approximately 31% seen once. This specimen was peripheral blood mononuclear cells (PBMCs), taken when the disease was refractory, from a patient treated with antithyroid drugs. The receptors here all came from a female donor with Graves disease.

This chain's CDR3 is CASSQDGGLARQETQYF. DNA for the CDR3: TGTGCCAGCAGCCAAGACGGGGGACTAGCGAGACAAGAGACCCAGTACTTC. The chain is built from TRBV3-1 and TRBJ2-5; 10 nucleotides align to TRBD2. The CDR3 is 17 residues long. Germline CDR1 and CDR2: LGHDT and YNNKEL (reference sequence). Trimming cost V 0 bases and J 2 bases; bases outside gene matches: 6.

The rearrangement uses TRBV11-2 and TRBJ2-1; unclear D gene. The CDR3 extends over 16 amino acids. Germline loops: CDR1 SGHAT, CDR2 FQNNGV. The V end was cut by 1 base, the J end by 0 bases, with 10 bases between. Here the CDR3 reads CASSLGFESSYNEQFF. CDR3 nucleotide sequence: TGTGCCAGCAGCTTAGGTTTCGAGAGCTCCTACAATGAGCAGTTCTTC.

V and J are TRBV9 and TRBJ1-2; maybe TRBD1 (5 bases). Germline V gives CDR1 SGDLS, CDR2 YYNGEE. V dropped 0 bases and J dropped 8 bases, with 20 bases sitting between them. The CDR3 is 16 residues long. The CDR3 here is CASSVVPGPQGGGYTF. In DNA form, the CDR3 reads TGTGCCAGCAGCGTAGTTCCGGGACCACAAGGAGGGGGCTACACCTTC.

The V gene is TRBV28, the J gene TRBJ1-2; a weak D match, TRBD1 (5 bases). V lost 5 bases and J 7 bases, leaving 17 bases between the germline ends. This CDR3 is 14 amino acids long. The germline V gene has CDR1 MDHEN and CDR2 SYDVKM. The CDR3 sequence: CASSGLSGGGGYTF. In nucleotides, the CDR3 is TGTGCCAGCAGTGGACTTTCGGGGGGTGGTGGCTACACCTTC.

The chain couples TRBV29-1 to TRBJ1-3; D not resolved. The V end was cut by 5 bases, the J end by 0 bases, with 8 bases between. Germline V gene data show CDR1 as SQVTM and CDR2 as ANQGSEA. The CDR3 runs 13 residues. CDR3 DNA: TGCAGCGTTTTTGGGTCCTCTGGAAACACCATATATTTT. Translated: CSVFGSSGNTIYF. Variable domain in full (rest from reference TRBV29-1 and TRBJ1-3): SAVISQKPSRDICQRGTSLTIQCQVDSQVTMMFWYRQQPGQSLTLIATANQGSEATYESGFVIDKFPISRPNLTFSTLTVSNMSPEDSSIYLCSVFGSSGNTIYFGEGSWLTVV.

This clonotype appeared many times. This chain links TRBV12-3 or TRBV12-4 with TRBJ2-7; D is unclear. With 1 base removed from V and 2 bases from J, the gap between germline ends came to 15 bases. The CDR3 extends over 16 amino acids. CDR3 region: CASSLEAGPRTYEQYF. The DNA of the CDR3 is TGTGCCAGCAGTTTAGAGGCTGGGCCACGCACCTACGAGCAGTACTTC.

This clonotype was recorded a few times. The chain is built from TRBV12-3 or TRBV12-4 and TRBJ1-6; D may be TRBD1 (5 bases). Trimming removed 6 bases at V and 5 bases at J, with 14 bases between. The CDR3 is 15 amino acids. CDR3 bases: TGTGCCAGCAGGCCAGGACAAGTGAATAATTCACCCCTCCACTTT. It is translated as CASRPGQVNNSPLHF.

In this sample, this clonotype turned up a few times. This rearrangement joins TRBV5-1 to TRBJ2-7; possibly TRBD1 for D (6 bases). Trimming took off 0 bases at V and 5 bases at J, with 9 bases between the two ends. The CDR3 has 13 amino acids. The germline gives CDR1 SGHRS, CDR2 YFSETQ. The CDR3 sequence is CASSLARTDEQYF. As DNA, the CDR3 is TGCGCCAGCAGCTTGGCACGGACAGACGAGCAGTACTTC.

V is TRBV30 and J is TRBJ1-1, with 11 nucleotides matching TRBD1. With V trimmed by 4 bases and J by 6 bases, 7 bases remained unmatched. This CDR3 spans 14 amino acids. Looked up from germline, CDR1 is GTSNPN and CDR2 is SVGIG (reference sequence). The CDR3 DNA reads TGTGCCTGGAACTCCGGGACAGGGGGTGCTGAAGCTTTCTTT. Residues: CAWNSGTGGAEAFF.

J is TRBJ2-7 and V is TRBV5-1, with D perhaps matching TRBD2 (6 bases). The CDR3 sequence is 15 residues long. Germline V CDR1 and CDR2: SGHRS, YFSETQ. Trimming removed 1 base at V and 5 bases at J, with 16 bases between. The CDR3 DNA sequence: TGCGCCAGCAGCTTGCGTGGGCAGGAGGGGCACGAGCAGTACTTC. Translated, it gives CASSLRGQEGHEQYF.

The chain combines TRBV5-1 with TRBJ1-2; 9 bases align to TRBD1. Losses at the gene ends were 4 bases for V and 7 bases for J; bases not matched to a gene: 8. In germline, CDR1 is SGHRS, CDR2 YFSETQ. This CDR3 is 14 amino acids long. The CDR3 spells CASSPLQGARGYTF. The CDR3, as DNA: TGCGCCAGCAGCCCTTTACAGGGGGCTCGTGGCTACACCTTC. Full variable domain (remainder filled in from reference TRBV5-1 and TRBJ1-2): KAGVTQTPRYLIKTRGQQVTLSCSPISGHRSVSWYQQTPGQGLQFLFEYFSETQRNKGNFPGRFSGRQFSNSRSEMNVSTLELGDSALYLCASSPLQGARGYTFGSGTRLTVV.

This clonotype was seen a few times. The CDR3 protein is CASSLGRIYNSPLHF. In DNA form, the CDR3 reads TGTGCCAGCAGCTTAGGCAGGATCTATAATTCACCCCTCCACTTT. The chain carries TRBV7-9 and TRBJ1-6; D is unresolved. V lost 1 base to trimming and J lost 3 bases, with 7 bases between them. The V gene's germline CDR1 is SEHNR and CDR2 FQNEAQ (reference sequence). CDR3 length: 15 amino acids.

V and J are TRBV20-1 and TRBJ2-7; either TRBD1 or TRBD2 may fit D (5 bases each). Germline lookup yields CDR1 DFQATT and CDR2 SNEGSKA (reference sequence). Trimming took 6 bases from V and 2 from J, leaving 14 bases between them. The CDR3 contains 13 residues. In DNA, the CDR3 is TGCAGTGCCAACTTCCAGGGACCCTACGAGCAGTACTTC. Its translation: CSANFQGPYEQYF.

This rearrangement joins TRBV27 to TRBJ2-7; 10 bases are a match to TRBD2. The V and J ends lost 6 bases and 1 base, in that order; junction bases with no gene match: 3. The CDR3 sequence is 14 residues long. Germline loops: CDR1 MNHEY, CDR2 SMNVEV (reference sequence). CDR3 amino acids: CASRKAGGSYEQYF. CDR3 in DNA: TGTGCCAGCAGAAAAGCGGGAGGGTCCTACGAGCAGTACTTC.

There are a few counts of this clonotype. The genes are TRBV30 and TRBJ2-5; 7 bases fit TRBD2. The CDR3 loop spans 16 amino acids. CDR1 GTSNPN and CDR2 SVGIG come from the germline V gene (reference sequence). With V trimmed by 5 bases and J by 1 base, 13 bases remained unmatched. In nucleotides, the CDR3 is TGTGCCTGGGGCGGGAGCCCCCCGCTAATCCAAGAGACCCAGTACTTC. Translation gives CAWGGSPPLIQETQYF.

In its sample, this clonotype was seen many times. This rearrangement joins TRBV28 to TRBJ1-2; a weak D match, TRBD1 (5 bases). The CDR3 is 13 residues long. Trimming shortened V by 5 bases and J by 7 bases, and 14 bases separated the two germline ends. Germline assignment: CDR1 MDHEN and CDR2 SYDVKM. The CDR3 reads CASSLDEGLGYTF. The CDR3 DNA reads as TGTGCCAGCAGTCTGGACGAGGGACTTGGCTACACCTTC.

The CDR3 region is CASSFVGTGQSNQPQHF. The DNA of the CDR3 is TGTGCCAGCAGTTTCGTAGGGACAGGGCAGAGCAATCAGCCCCAGCATTTT. This chain links TRBV27 with TRBJ1-5; 9 nucleotides align to TRBD1. Germline V CDR1 and CDR2: MNHEY, SMNVEV (reference sequence). Trimming removed 3 bases from V and 1 base from J; junction bases left unmatched: 7. The CDR3 is 17 amino acids.

This chain uses TRBV7-3 with TRBJ2-7; D tentatively fits TRBD1 or TRBD2 (6 bases each). V was shortened by 3 bases and J by 5 bases, with 20 bases between the two germline ends. There are 16 residues in the CDR3. Germline CDR1 and CDR2: SGHTA and FQGTGA. CDR3 sequence (DNA): TGTGCCAGCAGCTTGGGGGGCACTTACCGGCCACACGAGCAGTACTTC. This encodes CASSLGGTYRPHEQYF.

This clonotype was detected ten times or more. The chain is built from TRBV7-2 and TRBJ2-7; the D is unclear. The CDR3 runs 11 residues. The germline V gene has CDR1 SGHTA and CDR2 FQGNSA. The V gene lost 4 bases and the J gene lost 4 bases, with 5 bases spanning the gap. The CDR3, as DNA: TGTGCCAGCAGCTCAAAATACGAGCAGTACTTC. This encodes CASSSKYEQYF.

This clonotype turned up a few times. V is TRBV30 and J is TRBJ1-5; D is perhaps TRBD1 (6 bases). Per germline, CDR1 GTSNPN and CDR2 SVGIG (reference sequence). This CDR3 contains 15 residues. V dropped 4 bases and J dropped 0 bases, with 13 bases sitting between them. DNA of the CDR3: TGTGCCTGGACAGGGGCCGGAGATAGCAATCAGCCCCAGCATTTT. Its translation: CAWTGAGDSNQPQHF.

V gene TRBV7-2 combines with J gene TRBJ2-2, with 14 bases that match TRBD2. CDR1 is SGHTA, CDR2 FQGNSA, per germline. This CDR3 spans 17 amino acids. The J segment lost 5 bases and the V segment lost 3 bases, leaving 5 bases of the junction unmatched. The CDR3 region is CASSLWGLAGETGELFF. The CDR3 region has the DNA TGTGCCAGCAGCTTGTGGGGACTAGCGGGAGAGACCGGGGAGCTGTTTTTT.

This sequence joins TRBV28 and TRBJ1-5, with 9 nucleotides matching TRBD1. Germline CDR1 and CDR2: MDHEN and SYDVKM. The CDR3 extends over 15 amino acids. The J segment lost 7 bases and the V segment lost 6 bases, leaving 10 bases of the junction unmatched. This chain's CDR3 is CASRPGTGIWQPQHF. CDR3 coding DNA: TGTGCCAGCAGGCCCGGGACAGGGATTTGGCAGCCCCAGCATTTT.

About this clonotype itself: A far larger clone is just one base off, so this is likely a read error. As the CDR3 is not closed by the conserved phenylalanine or tryptophan, this likely results from a read error. V and J are TRBV27 and TRBJ2-5; no firm D call. Germline V gene sequence: CDR1 MNHEY, CDR2 SMNVEV (reference sequence). The CDR3 loop spans 15 amino acids. The CDR3 sequence is CASSEKGRSRETQYL. The CDR3 nucleotides are TGCGCCAGCAGTGAGAAGGGTCGATCCAGGGAGACCCAGTACCTC.

V is TRBV5-1 and J is TRBJ1-2; TRBD1 matches at 7 bases. This CDR3 has 14 amino acids. With 7 bases clipped from V and 7 bases from J, the junction kept 13 bases outside the gene matches. CDR1 and CDR2 (germline): SGHRS, YFSETQ. The CDR3 region has the DNA TGCGCCAGCTCCCAGGGGGTTGCGGGGGCTGGCTACACCTTC. As protein: CASSQGVAGAGYTF.